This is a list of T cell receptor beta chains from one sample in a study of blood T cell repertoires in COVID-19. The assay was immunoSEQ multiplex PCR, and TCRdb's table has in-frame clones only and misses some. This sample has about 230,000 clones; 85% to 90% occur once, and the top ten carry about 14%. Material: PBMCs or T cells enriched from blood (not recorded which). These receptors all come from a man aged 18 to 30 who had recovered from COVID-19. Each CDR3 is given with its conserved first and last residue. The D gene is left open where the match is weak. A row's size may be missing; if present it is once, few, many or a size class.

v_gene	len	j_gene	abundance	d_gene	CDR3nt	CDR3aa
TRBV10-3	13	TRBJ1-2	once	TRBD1	TGTGCCGCTACAGGGGACTCGAACTATGGCTACACCTTC	CAATGDSNYGYTF
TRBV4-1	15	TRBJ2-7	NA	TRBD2	TGCGCCAGCAGCCAACATCCTGTCGGGGGGAGCGAGCAGTACTTC	CASSQHPVGGSEQYF
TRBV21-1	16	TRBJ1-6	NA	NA	TGTGCCAGCAGCAAATCGAAGCCAGGACAGGCTACGGCCCTCCACTTT	CASSKSKPGQATALHF
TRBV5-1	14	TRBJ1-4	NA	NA	TGCGCCAGCAGCTTGGTGGCAGCGAATGAAAAACTGTTTTTT	CASSLVAANEKLFF
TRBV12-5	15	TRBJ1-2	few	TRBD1	TGTGCTAGTGGCTTGACAGGGCAGCGAGGGCATGGCTACACCTTC	CASGLTGQRGHGYTF
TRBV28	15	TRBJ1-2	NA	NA	TGTGCCAGCAGCGAACAGGGTGCTCCTTTCTATGGCTACACCTTC	CASSEQGAPFYGYTF
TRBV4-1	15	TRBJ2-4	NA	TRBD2	TGCGCCAGCAGCCAAGGAGTAGCCGCGGGAGACATTCAGTACTTC	CASSQGVAAGDIQYF
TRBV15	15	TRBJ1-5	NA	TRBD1	TGTGCCACCAGCAGCGAACAGGGGGCGAGTCAGCCCCAGCATTTT	CATSSEQGASQPQHF
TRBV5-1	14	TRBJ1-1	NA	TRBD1	TGCGCCAGCAGCTCCGGGACAGCTGTCACTGAAGCTTTCTTT	CASSSGTAVTEAFF
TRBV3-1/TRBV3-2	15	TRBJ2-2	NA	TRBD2	TGTGCCAGCAGAACGGCGGGAGGGGGCACCGGGGAGCTGTTTTTT	CASRTAGGGTGELFF
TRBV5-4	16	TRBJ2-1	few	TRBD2	TGTGCCAGCAGCTTGGCGTCACTAGCGGGAGCCAATGAGCAGTTCTTC	CASSLASLAGANEQFF
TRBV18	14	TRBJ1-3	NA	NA	TGTGCCAGCTCACCACTGGCTGGTGGAAACACCATATATTTT	CASSPLAGGNTIYF
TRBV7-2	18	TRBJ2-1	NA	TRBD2	TGTGCCAGCAGCTTAGCGCTGACTAGCGGGAGGGCCGCGAGTGAGCAGTTCTTC	CASSLALTSGRAASEQFF
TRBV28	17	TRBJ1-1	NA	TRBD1	TGTGCCAGCAGTCTTCTGGGGACAGGGGGCTTGGGCACTGAAGCTTTCTTT	CASSLLGTGGLGTEAFF
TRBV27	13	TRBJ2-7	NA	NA	TGTGCCAGCAGTGTCACTTCCTCCTACGAGCAGTACTTC	CASSVTSSYEQYF
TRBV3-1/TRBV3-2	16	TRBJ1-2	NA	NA	TGTGCCAGCAGCCAAGGCCTTGGGGGCATAGGCTATGGCTACACCTTC	CASSQGLGGIGYGYTF
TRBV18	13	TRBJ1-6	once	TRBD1	TGTGCCAGCTCGGGACAGGGTTATTCACCCCTCCACTTT	CASSGQGYSPLHF
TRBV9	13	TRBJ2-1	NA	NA	TGTGCCAGCAGCGCAACAAGCGGCCTTGAGCAGTTCTTC	CASSATSGLEQFF
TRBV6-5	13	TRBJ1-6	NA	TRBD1	TGTGCCACCTCGACAGGGGGCACTTCACCCCTCCACTTT	CATSTGGTSPLHF
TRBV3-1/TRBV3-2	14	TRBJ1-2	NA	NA	TGTGCCAGCTCCCTGGGGGGGGCAGGGTATGGCTACACCTTC	CASSLGGAGYGYTF
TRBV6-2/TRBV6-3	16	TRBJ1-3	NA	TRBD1	TGTGCCAGCAGTGAGGACTGGACAGGGGCTGGAAACACCATATATTTT	CASSEDWTGAGNTIYF
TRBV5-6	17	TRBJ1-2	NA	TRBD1	TGTGCCAGCAGCTGGGGCCCTACAGGGGGGCAGGACTATGGCTACACCTTC	CASSWGPTGGQDYGYTF
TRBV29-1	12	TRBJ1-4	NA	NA	TGCAGCGTTGAAGAGGGGGGGGAAAAACTGTTTTTT	CSVEEGGEKLFF
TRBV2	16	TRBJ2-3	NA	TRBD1	TGTGCCAGCAGTGCCTGGACAGGTTCTAGCACAGATACGCAGTATTTT	CASSAWTGSSTDTQYF
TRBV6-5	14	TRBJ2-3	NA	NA	TGTGCCAGCAGTTACGGGCTTTCCACAGATACGCAGTATTTT	CASSYGLSTDTQYF
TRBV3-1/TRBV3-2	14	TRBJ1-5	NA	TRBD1	TGTGCCAGCAGCCGAACAGGGGACAATCAGCCCCAGCATTTT	CASSRTGDNQPQHF
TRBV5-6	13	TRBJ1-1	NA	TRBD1	TGTGCCAGCACCTTACAGGGGGGAACTGAAGCTTTCTTT	CASTLQGGTEAFF
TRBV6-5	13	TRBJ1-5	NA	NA	TGTGCCAGCAGTTACTCCACTTACGGGCCCCAGCATTTT	CASSYSTYGPQHF
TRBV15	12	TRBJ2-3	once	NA	TGTGCCACCAGCTCGAGCACAGATACGCAGTATTTT	CATSSSTDTQYF
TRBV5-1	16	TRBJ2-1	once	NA	TGCGCCAGCAGCTTGGAAGGGGCGAGGAAGTTCGATGAGCAGTTCTTC	CASSLEGARKFDEQFF
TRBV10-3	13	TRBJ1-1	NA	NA	TGTGCCATCAGATCAGGGATGGACACTGAAGCTTTCTTT	CAIRSGMDTEAFF
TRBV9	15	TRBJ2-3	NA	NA	TGTGCCAGCAGCGTAGACGGGTTAAGCACAGATACGCAGTATTTT	CASSVDGLSTDTQYF
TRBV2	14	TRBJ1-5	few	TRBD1	TGTGCCAGCAGTGTCACAGGGGGCAATCAGCCCCAGCATTTT	CASSVTGGNQPQHF
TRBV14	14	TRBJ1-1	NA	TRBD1	TGTGCCAGCAGCCAGTATCGGGACAGTCCTGAAGCTTTCTTT	CASSQYRDSPEAFF
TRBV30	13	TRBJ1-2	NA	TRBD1	TGTGCCTGGAGTCCTGACAGGGGGTGGGGCTACACCTTC	CAWSPDRGWGYTF
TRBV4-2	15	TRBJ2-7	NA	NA	TGTGCCAGCAGCCAACTCTTGAGACAGAACTACGAGCAGTACTTC	CASSQLLRQNYEQYF
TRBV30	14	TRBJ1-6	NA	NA	TGTGCCTGGAGTGTTCCCGGTTCAGGGTTAGCCCTCCACTTT	CAWSVPGSGLALHF
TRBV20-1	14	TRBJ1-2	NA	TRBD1	TGCAGTGCTAGTGGGGACAGGGATAGCTATGGCTACACCTTC	CSASGDRDSYGYTF
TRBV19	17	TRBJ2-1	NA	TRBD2	TGTGCCAGTAGTATCGCGGGACTAGCGGGAGGAAGGAATGAGCAGTTCTTC	CASSIAGLAGGRNEQFF
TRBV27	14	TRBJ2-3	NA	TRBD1	TGTGCCAGCAGGAGGACAGGGCTGACAGATACGCAGTATTTT	CASRRTGLTDTQYF
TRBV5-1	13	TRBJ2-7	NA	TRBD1	TGCGCCAGCAGACAGGGGTTCGGCTTCGAGCAGTACTTC	CASRQGFGFEQYF
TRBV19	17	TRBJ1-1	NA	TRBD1	TGTGCCAGTAGTATAATGGCGGGACAGGGAATTGACACTGAAGCTTTCTTT	CASSIMAGQGIDTEAFF
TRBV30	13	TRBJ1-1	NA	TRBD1	TGTGCCTGGAGTGGGGACAGGGGGATTGAAGCTTTCTTT	CAWSGDRGIEAFF
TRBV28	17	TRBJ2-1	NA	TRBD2	TGTGCCAGCAGTTTGGGGAGGGAGGGGCCCACCTACAATGAGCAGTTCTTC	CASSLGREGPTYNEQFF
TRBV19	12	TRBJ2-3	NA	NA	TGTGCCAGTAGCCAGGGCACAGATACGCAGTATTTT	CASSQGTDTQYF
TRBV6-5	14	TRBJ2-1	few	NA	TGTGCCAGCCTCGATCCGAGCTCCTACAATGAGCAGTTCTTC	CASLDPSSYNEQFF
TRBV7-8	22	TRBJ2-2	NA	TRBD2	TGTGCCAGCAGCTTAGCGAATCCTGGGACTAGCGGGGGGCTGACGAACACCGGGGAGCTGTTTTTT	CASSLANPGTSGGLTNTGELFF
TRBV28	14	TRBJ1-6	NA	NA	TGTGCCAGCAGGGCCGGGACTCACGGTTCACCCCTCCACTTT	CASRAGTHGSPLHF
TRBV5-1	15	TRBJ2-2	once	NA	TGCGCCAGCAGCTTGGGACGGGGGGCCGATGGGGAGCTGTTTTTT	CASSLGRGADGELFF
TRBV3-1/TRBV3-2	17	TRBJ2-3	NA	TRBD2	TGTGCCAGCAGCCGGACTTGGTCGGCGGGGGGTGCCGATACGCAGTATTTT	CASSRTWSAGGADTQYF
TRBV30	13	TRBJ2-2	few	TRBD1	TGTGCCTGGGGGACAGGAAACACCGGGGAGCTGTTTTTT	CAWGTGNTGELFF
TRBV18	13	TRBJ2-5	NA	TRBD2	TGTGCCAGCTCACAACTAGCGGGAGAGACCCAGTACTTC	CASSQLAGETQYF
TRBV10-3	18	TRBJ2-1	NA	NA	TGTGCCATCAGTCCAAACCGCGGGGGCCTAAGCTCCTACAATGAGCAGTTCTTC	CAISPNRGGLSSYNEQFF
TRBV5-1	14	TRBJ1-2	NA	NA	TGCGCCAGCAGCTTGGGCCAGGAGGCCTATGGCTACACCTTC	CASSLGQEAYGYTF
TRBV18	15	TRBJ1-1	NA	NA	TGTGCCAGCTCTAAACTCGGGGTATGGGAAACTGAAGCTTTCTTT	CASSKLGVWETEAFF
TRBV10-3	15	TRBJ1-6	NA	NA	TGTGCCATCAGTGAGTCTCGACCCAGCGGGCCACCCCTCCACTTT	CAISESRPSGPPLHF
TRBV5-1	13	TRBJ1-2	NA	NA	TGCGCCAGCAGCCTCGGACAGAACTATGGCTACACCTTC	CASSLGQNYGYTF